The clone carrying this T cell receptor (beta chain) came up once. Its antigen remains unidentified. The data stem from a study of cytomegalovirus exposure and HLA in healthy donors. Overall study results and limits: Using the classifier, cytomegalovirus status was reportedly diagnosed with high specificity and sensitivity.

Trimming took 3 bases from V and 4 from J; bases not matched to a gene: 9. From germline, CDR1 is MNHNY and CDR2 SVGAGI (reference sequence). This CDR3 has 16 residues. Produced via immunoSEQ multiplex PCR; TCRdb's table is partial and in-frame only. This sample yields 120,000 or so clones, of which approximately 90% are seen a single time; 1.5% to 2% belongs to the top ten. This chain connects TRBV6-6 to TRBJ2-3; 8 positions agree with TRBD2. The TCR sequence derives from a woman younger than 30 in good health and CMV-seronegative. Material: PBMCs. In DNA, the CDR3 is TGTGCCAGCAGTTATAAGGCCCAGCGGGAGTCAGATACGCAGTATTTT. Translating it yields CASSYKAQRESDTQYF.